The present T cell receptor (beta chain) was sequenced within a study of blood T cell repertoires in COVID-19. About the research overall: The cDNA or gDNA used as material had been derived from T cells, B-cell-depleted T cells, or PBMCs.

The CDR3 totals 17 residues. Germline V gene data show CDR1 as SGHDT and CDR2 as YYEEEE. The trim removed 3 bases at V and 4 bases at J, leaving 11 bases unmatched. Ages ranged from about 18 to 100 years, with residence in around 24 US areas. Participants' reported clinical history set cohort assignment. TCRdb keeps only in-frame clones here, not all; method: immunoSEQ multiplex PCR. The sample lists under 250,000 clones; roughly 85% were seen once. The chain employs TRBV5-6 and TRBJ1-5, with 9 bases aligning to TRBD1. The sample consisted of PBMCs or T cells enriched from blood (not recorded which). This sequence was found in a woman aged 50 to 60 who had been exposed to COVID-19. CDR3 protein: CASSSLKDRGSNQPQHF. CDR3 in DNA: TGTGCCAGCAGCTCATTGAAGGACAGGGGCTCAAATCAGCCCCAGCATTTT. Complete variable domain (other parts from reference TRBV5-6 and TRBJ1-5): DAGVTQSPTHLIKTRGQQVTLRCSPKSGHDTVSWYQQALGQGPQFIFQYYEEEERQRGNFPDRFSGHQFPNYSSELNVNALLLGDSALYLCASSSLKDRGSNQPQHFGDGTRLSIL.